Listed here are 14 T cell receptor beta chains from one sample, sequenced in a study of blood T cell repertoires in COVID-19. Sequencing used immunoSEQ multiplex PCR; TCRdb keeps in-frame clones, though not all of them. The sample has under 300,000 clones, 85% to 90% seen once. The sample consisted of peripheral blood. The receptor set was obtained from a woman aged 40 to 50 who had recovered from COVID-19.

The gene calls are TRBV27 and TRBJ2-3; 15 nucleotides align to TRBD2. Germline assignment: CDR1 MNHEY and CDR2 SMNVEV (reference sequence). J was trimmed by 4 bases and V by 5 bases; bases with no gene match: 4. This CDR3 is 16 amino acids long. Here the CDR3 reads CASSLRTSGGADTQYF. CDR3 DNA: TGTGCCAGCAGTCTCCGGACTAGCGGGGGGGCAGATACGCAGTATTTT.

V and J are TRBV4-1 and TRBJ1-2, with 7 positions matching TRBD1. CDR1 MGHRA and CDR2 YSYEKL come from the germline V gene. V was pared by 4 bases and J by 10 bases, with 6 bases of the junction left unmatched. CDR3 length: 12 amino acids. CDR3 DNA: TGCGCCAGCAGCCGACTGGGACAGCACTACACCTTC. Residues: CASSRLGQHYTF.

The chain has TRBV3-1 (or the pseudogene TRBV3-2) and TRBJ1-3, with unresolved D. Germline V gene lookup returns CDR1 LGHDT and CDR2 YNNKEL (reference sequence). Trimming cost V 1 base and J 1 base, with 8 bases left between them. This CDR3 spans 15 amino acids. CDR3 protein: CASSQATGSGNTIYF. The DNA for the CDR3 is TGTGCCAGCAGCCAAGCAACGGGGTCTGGAAACACCATATATTTT.

This chain connects TRBV6-5 to TRBJ1-1; TRBD1 matches 8 bases. Germline assignment: CDR1 MNHEY and CDR2 SVGAGI. The CDR3 has 15 amino acids. Unmatched junction bases numbered 9, after V lost 5 bases and J lost 4 bases. This chain's CDR3 is CASSLIGQGGTEAFF. CDR3 coding DNA: TGTGCCAGCAGTCTAATAGGACAGGGTGGCACTGAAGCTTTCTTT.

This clone was observed a single time. The chain links TRBV24-1 to TRBJ2-5, with no clear D. The CDR3 sequence is 13 residues long. Per germline, CDR1 KGHDR and CDR2 SFDVKD. The V and J ends lost 5 bases and 1 base respectively, with 7 bases between them. The CDR3 nucleotides are TGTGCCACCAGTGTTAGAACCCAAGAGACCCAGTACTTC. This codes for CATSVRTQETQYF.

V usage is TRBV6-5 and J usage is TRBJ2-1, with TRBD2 matching 11 bases. This CDR3 has 15 amino acids. The germline V gene has CDR1 MNHEY and CDR2 SVGAGI. Trimming at V came to 4 bases and at J to 6 bases, leaving 5 bases not matched to a gene. The CDR3: CASSSSGGTPNEQFF. In nucleotides, the CDR3 is TGTGCCAGCAGTTCTAGCGGGGGGACTCCCAATGAGCAGTTCTTC.

This chain connects TRBV7-8 to TRBJ2-1, with TRBD2 matching over 10 bases. Germline V lookup: CDR1 SGHVS, CDR2 FQNEAQ. CDR3 length: 13 residues. The J segment lost 9 bases and the V segment lost 5 bases, leaving 4 bases of the junction unmatched. The CDR3 protein is CASSPLAGGEQFF. For the CDR3, the DNA is TGTGCCAGCAGCCCGTTAGCGGGAGGTGAGCAGTTCTTC.

V gene TRBV19 combines with J gene TRBJ1-2, with 12 bases lining up with TRBD1. Germline CDR1 reads LNHDA; CDR2 reads SQIVND (reference sequence). The length of the CDR3 is 14 residues. The V segment lost 7 bases and the J segment 6 bases; nucleotides outside the gene matches: 6. The CDR3 DNA follows: TGTGCCAGTACCGGGACAGGGGGCCAAAATGGCTACACCTTC. Translating it yields CASTGTGGQNGYTF.

This clone was detected a few times. This sequence joins TRBV5-4 and TRBJ2-2; weak D call: TRBD2 (5 bases). CDR3 length equals 15 residues. Germline V gene lookup returns CDR1 SGHNT and CDR2 YYREEE (reference sequence). Trimming cost V 2 bases and J 2 bases, with 10 bases left between them. The CDR3 sequence is CASSFIGVNTGELFF. In nucleotides, the CDR3 is TGTGCCAGCAGCTTCATCGGGGTTAACACCGGGGAGCTGTTTTTT.

This clone showed up just once. The chain couples TRBV11-2 to TRBJ1-6; D remains ambiguous. Germline V gene data show CDR1 as SGHAT and CDR2 as FQNNGV. Between the trimmed V and J ends, which lost 5 bases and 9 bases, there was a span of 11 bases. This CDR3 contains 13 residues. The CDR3 region is CASSHGGPSPLHF. The CDR3 DNA reads TGTGCCAGCAGCCATGGAGGGCCTTCACCCCTCCACTTT.

Comments on this clone: The DNA is left out, because the CDR3 cannot be placed on it with certainty; the CDR3 is given as TCRdb lists it. V and J are TRBV27 and TRBJ1-5. The CDR3 length equals 14 residues, ends included. Looked up from germline, CDR1 is MNHEY and CDR2 is SMNVEV (reference sequence). The CDR3 protein is CASSSFGSGQPQHF.

The gene calls are TRBV20-1 and TRBJ2-1; D unclear. Trimming stripped 2 bases from V and 5 bases from J, with 4 bases between. The CDR3 totals 11 residues. Germline CDR1 DFQATT, CDR2 SNEGSKA (reference sequence). The CDR3 coding sequence is TGCAGTGCTAGAATAGACAATGAGCAGTTCTTC. Translation: CSARIDNEQFF.

In nucleotides, the CDR3 is TGTGCCAGCAGTTCGTGGGACAGGGACACCGGGGAGCTGTTTTTT. Translated, it gives CASSSWDRDTGELFF. The V call is TRBV25-1, the J call TRBJ2-2, with 9 nucleotides matching TRBD1. The CDR3 is made up of 15 amino acids. Germline assignment: CDR1 MGHDK and CDR2 SYGVNS. J lost 3 bases, V lost 5 bases, and 4 bases had no gene match.

The chain carries TRBV11-2 and TRBJ2-5, with no clear D. The CDR3 totals 12 residues. From germline, CDR1 is SGHAT and CDR2 FQNNGV. Trimming stripped 6 bases from V and 2 bases from J, with 7 bases between. In nucleotides, the CDR3 is TGTGCCAGCAGTCCCATGCAAGAGACCCAGTACTTC. Its translation is CASSPMQETQYF.